This entry concerns a single T cell receptor beta chain. The clone's antigen remains unknown. No qualities accompany the bases; no much larger clone lies one base away. The receptor library was made with multiplex PCR. Sequencing was carried out with an Illumina HiSeq 4000. CDR3 regions were amplified by Arm-PCR with iRepertoire HTBI primers to construct TCR beta libraries. Before sequencing, the PCR products underwent gel purification. As for the authors' bioinformatics: A total of fewer than 80 TRBV and under 15 TRBJ segments were identified across samples and were used for gene usage analysis of CDR3 amino acid clonotypes. COPE and FqMerger were used to merge the filtered high-quality paired reads into contigs. BLAST was used to align contigs to the IMGT TRBV, TRBD and TRBJ reference genes, and CDR3 was defined following IMGT. Any clonotype with a frequency above 0.1% was counted as a highly expanded clone. Shannon entropy was used to measure repertoire diversity, and the Gini coefficient was used to measure V-J evenness. A clonotype found in more than one individual was treated as public. The public reads were reanalyzed by TCRdb: fastp trimming at Q25, MiXCR alignment, in-frame beta chains only. Every CDR3 protein is listed once, alongside the most common genes and DNA of its rows. What appears here as the V and J calls and clone size reflects TCRdb's work, not the paper's. For this sample the table gives about 470,000 distinct CDR3 sequences, of which 20% to 25% were detected only once. The ten largest clonotypes hold less than 9% of the sample.

The time point label, read with the paper, signifies: persistent/refractory GD, antithyroid drugs over 5 years with positive TRAb. For both TCR sequencing and RNA sequencing, RNA was extracted from PBMCs using TRIzol. The diagnosis of Graves' disease followed American Thyroid Association guidelines. Recruitment of patients was carried out at an endocrinology department in Xi'an, China. Each patient gave 7.5 to 10 milliliters of peripheral blood, collected in an EDTA anticoagulant tube. Ficoll Paque Plus density gradient separation was used to isolate PBMCs, and no further T cell sorting was performed. An Agilent 2100 Bioanalyzer and agarose gel were used to check RNA quality, while a NanoDrop 2000 measured RNA concentration. The record originates from a study of regulatory T cells in long-lasting Graves disease listed by TCRdb under 2021. Study-wide context: Persistent Graves' disease meant more than 5 years of antithyroid drug treatment with TSH receptor autoantibodies that stayed positive. On average, persistent Graves' disease patients in the clinical cohort had been on antithyroid drugs for about 10 years. The study took place in China and was registered as a clinical trial. A total of approximately 35 samples underwent TCR sequencing: around 13 from persistent and roughly 20 from newly diagnosed Graves' disease patients. Patients with persistent Graves' disease were compared with patients with newly diagnosed Graves' disease using TCR sequencing and RNA sequencing of peripheral blood. Broad study findings and their caveats: Patients with persistent disease shared more public clonotypes (fewer than 3,000) than newly diagnosed patients did (approximately 990). Sequencing and analysis were restricted to the TCR beta chain. Persistent disease showed preferential use of TRBV28, TRBJ1-2 and TRBJ2-5, whereas newly diagnosed disease favored TRBV20-1 and TRBJ2-1. Because the primary lesion, thyroid tissue, could not be accessed, the study looked at peripheral blood alone. The authors acknowledged the small sample size as a limitation that may reduce accuracy. Persistent Graves' disease patients showed lower TCR Shannon entropy and fewer highly expanded clones than newly diagnosed patients, suggesting clonal expansion.

Trimming takes 7 bases from V and 0 bases from J, and the germline ends sit 7 bases apart. Via the germline V gene (reference sequence), CDR1 is MNHEY and CDR2 SMNVEV. The CDR3 holds 13 amino acids from the cysteine to the phenylalanine. The CDR3 DNA has 39 bases and is translated from base 1. Here the sequenced sample was peripheral blood mononuclear cells (PBMCs), taken when the disease was refractory, from a patient treated with antithyroid drugs. The sequence links TRBV27 to TRBJ2-1; the D region possibly corresponds to TRBD1 (5 bases align). The receptor was derived from a female donor with Graves disease. This receptor has the CDR3 CASTGYSYNEQFF. The DNA is as follows: TGTGCCAGCACAGGGTACTCCTACAATGAGCAGTTCTTC.